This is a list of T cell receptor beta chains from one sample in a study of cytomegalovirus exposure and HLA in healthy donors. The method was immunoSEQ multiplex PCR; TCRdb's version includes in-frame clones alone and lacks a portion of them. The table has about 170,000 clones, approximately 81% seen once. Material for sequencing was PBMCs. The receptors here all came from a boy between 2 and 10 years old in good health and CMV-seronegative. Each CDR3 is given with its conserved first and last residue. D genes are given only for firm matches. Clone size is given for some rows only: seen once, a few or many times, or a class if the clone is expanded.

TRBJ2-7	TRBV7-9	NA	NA	TGTGCCAGCAGTTACACTAGCTACGAGCAGTACTTC	CASSYTSYEQYF
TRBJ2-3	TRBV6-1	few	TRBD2	TGTGCCGGAACTCTGGGACTAGCGGGAGTCGATACGCAGTATTTT	CAGTLGLAGVDTQYF
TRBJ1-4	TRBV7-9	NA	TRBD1	TGTGCCAGCAGCCGCGGGACAGCGGATAGTAATGAAAAACTGTTTTTT	CASSRGTADSNEKLFF
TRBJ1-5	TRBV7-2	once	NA	TGTGCCAGCAGCTCAGGGGCAAATCAGCCCCAGCATTTT	CASSSGANQPQHF
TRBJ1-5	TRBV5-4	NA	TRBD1	TGTGCCAGCAGCCGCGGAGGGGGCGACGGCAATCAGCCCCAGCATTTT	CASSRGGGDGNQPQHF
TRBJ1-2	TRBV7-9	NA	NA	TGTGCCAGCAGCTTATTAACCACAGGCTATGGCTACACCTTC	CASSLLTTGYGYTF
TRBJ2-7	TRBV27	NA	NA	TGTGCCAGCAGTCCCTCCTTAGGGACAAGCTCCTACGAGCAGTACTTC	CASSPSLGTSSYEQYF
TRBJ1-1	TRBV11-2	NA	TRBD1	TGTGCCAGCAGCTTACAGGGGGACACTGAAGCTTTCTTT	CASSLQGDTEAFF
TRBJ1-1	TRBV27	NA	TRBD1	TGTGCCAGCAGTCGAGACAGGGTCACTGAAGCTTTCTTT	CASSRDRVTEAFF
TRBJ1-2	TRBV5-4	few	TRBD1	TGTGCCAGCAGTCCCGACAGGGGTGGACACTATGGCTACACCTTC	CASSPDRGGHYGYTF
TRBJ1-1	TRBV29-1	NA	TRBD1	TGCAGCGTTGACCGGGGACAGGGGGCGGTTGGAGCTTTCTTT	CSVDRGQGAVGAFF
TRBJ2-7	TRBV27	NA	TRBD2	TGTGCCAGCAGTGCCCTTCGACTAGCGGGAGGTTACGAGCAGTACTTC	CASSALRLAGGYEQYF
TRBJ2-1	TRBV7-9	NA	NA	TGTGCCAGCAGCTTGGGCAAGGCTGGGCCCTACAATGAGCAGTTCTTC	CASSLGKAGPYNEQFF
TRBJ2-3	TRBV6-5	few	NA	TGTGCCAGCACTCACCTATCAAACTCAGATACGCAGTATTTT	CASTHLSNSDTQYF
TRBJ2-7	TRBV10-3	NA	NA	TGTGCCATCAGTAATAGCGGTACGACCTACGAGCAGTACTTC	CAISNSGTTYEQYF
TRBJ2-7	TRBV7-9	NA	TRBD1	TGTGCCAGCAGCTTTAGGACAGGGGGTGACCCCTACGAGCAGTACTTC	CASSFRTGGDPYEQYF
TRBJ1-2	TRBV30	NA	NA	TGTGCCTGGAGTGTAGGGGGCTATGGCTACACCTTC	CAWSVGGYGYTF
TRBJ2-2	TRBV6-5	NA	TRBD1	TGTGCCAGCAGTTATCGAGGGGGCTGGCTTCCCGGGGAGCTGTTTTTT	CASSYRGGWLPGELFF
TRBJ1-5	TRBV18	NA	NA	TGTGCCAGCTCACCACAGAGGGTGACGTATAGCAATCAGCCCCAGCATTTT	CASSPQRVTYSNQPQHF
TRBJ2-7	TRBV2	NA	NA	TGTGCCAGCAGTGAAAACAGCCTCTACGAGCAGTACTTC	CASSENSLYEQYF
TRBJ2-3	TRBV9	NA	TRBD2	TGTGCCAGCAGCGTAGAGCGGGAGATTTATGGCACAGATACGCAGTATTTT	CASSVEREIYGTDTQYF
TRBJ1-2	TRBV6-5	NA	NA	TGTGCCAGCAGTTACGCCAGAGGCGGGGGCTACACCTTC	CASSYARGGGYTF
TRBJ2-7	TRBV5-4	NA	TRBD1	TGTGCCAGCAGCTTGGGGGACAGGGGGTACGAGCAGTACTTC	CASSLGDRGYEQYF
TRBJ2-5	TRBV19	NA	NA	TGTGCCAGTAGTATAGCAGAGGGCCCAGAGACCCAGTACTTC	CASSIAEGPETQYF
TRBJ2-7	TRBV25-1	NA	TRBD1	TGTGCCAGCAGGAGTCGAACGGGACAGGGGACCTACGAGCAGTACTTC	CASRSRTGQGTYEQYF
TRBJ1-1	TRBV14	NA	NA	TGTGCCAGCAGCCTAGGGGGTGAAGCTTTCTTT	CASSLGGEAFF
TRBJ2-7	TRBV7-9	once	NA	TGTGCCAGCAGCTTAGCGCGTTTCGGCTCCTACGAGCAGTACTTC	CASSLARFGSYEQYF
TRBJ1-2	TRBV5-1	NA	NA	TGCGCCAGCAGCATTTCGGGACAAAACTATGGCTACACCTTC	CASSISGQNYGYTF
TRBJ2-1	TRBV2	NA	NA	TGTGCCAGCGGCCGATCGGGGGTCAATGAGCAGTTCTTC	CASGRSGVNEQFF
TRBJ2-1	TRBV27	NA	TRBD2	TGTGCCAGCAGTCCCCTTGTAGCGGGAGGTAGTAATGAGCAGTTCTTC	CASSPLVAGGSNEQFF
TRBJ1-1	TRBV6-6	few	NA	TGTGCCAGCAGTTACCGGGACACTGAAGCTTTCTTT	CASSYRDTEAFF
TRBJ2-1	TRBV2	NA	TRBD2	TGTGCCAGCAGGCCAACCGTCCTAGCGGGATACAATGAGCAGTTCTTC	CASRPTVLAGYNEQFF
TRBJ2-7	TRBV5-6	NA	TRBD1	TGTGCCAGCAGCTCCCTGGGACAGGGAGGGTTGTACGAGCAGTACTTC	CASSSLGQGGLYEQYF
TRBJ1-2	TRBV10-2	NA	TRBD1	TGCGCCAGCAGTGAAATCTCCGGGACAGGGGGTGGCTACACCTTC	CASSEISGTGGGYTF
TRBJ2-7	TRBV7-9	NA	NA	TGTGCCAGCACCGGACAGGAGGGTTACGAGCAGTACTTC	CASTGQEGYEQYF
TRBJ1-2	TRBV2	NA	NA	TGTGCCAGCAGTGAAGCCAGACGGACAGATCCTCATGGCTACACCTTC	CASSEARRTDPHGYTF
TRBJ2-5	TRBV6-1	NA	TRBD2	TGTGCCAGCAGTCTAGGACTAGACCAAGAGACCCAGTACTTC	CASSLGLDQETQYF
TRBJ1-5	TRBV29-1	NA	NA	TGCAGCGTTGACGTGGGGGCGGATCAGCCCCAGCATTTT	CSVDVGADQPQHF
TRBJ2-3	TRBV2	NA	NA	TGTGCCAGCAGCGGGAGCCCGAGCACAGATACGCAGTATTTT	CASSGSPSTDTQYF
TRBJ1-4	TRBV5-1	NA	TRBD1	TGCGCCAGCAGCTTGGCCCCTGACAGGGGGCGTGAAAAACTGTTTTTT	CASSLAPDRGREKLFF
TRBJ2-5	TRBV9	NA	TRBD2	TGTGCCAGCAGCGCGGGAGGGACATCAGCGGAGACCCAGTACTTC	CASSAGGTSAETQYF
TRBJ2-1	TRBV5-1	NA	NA	TGCGCCAGCAGGTCAGAGACCCGGAGGTCCTACAATGAGCAGTTCTTC	CASRSETRRSYNEQFF
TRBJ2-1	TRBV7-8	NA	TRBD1	TGTGCCAGCAGCTTAGCGTTTGGGACAGACAATGAGCAGTTCTTC	CASSLAFGTDNEQFF
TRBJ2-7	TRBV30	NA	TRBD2	TGTGCCTGGAGTGTAAAACGGGGGGAGCCCTCCTACGAGCAGTACTTC	CAWSVKRGEPSYEQYF
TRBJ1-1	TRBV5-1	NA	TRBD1	TGCGCCAGCAGCGCCGGACAGGACCGGGTTACGACTGAAGCTTTCTTT	CASSAGQDRVTTEAFF
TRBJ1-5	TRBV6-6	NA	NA	TGTGCCAGCAGTGCACGCTCATGGGGGCTTCAGCCCCAGCATTTT	CASSARSWGLQPQHF
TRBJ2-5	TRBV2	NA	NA	TGTGCCAGCAGTGACTTGGGGGCCCCCGAGTGGGAGACCCAGTACTTC	CASSDLGAPEWETQYF
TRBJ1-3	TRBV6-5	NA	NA	TGTGCCAGCGGTTCATCTGGGAGGGCTGGAAACACCATATATTTT	CASGSSGRAGNTIYF
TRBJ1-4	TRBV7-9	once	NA	TGTGCCAGCAGCTTAGACAGCCAGCCTAATGAAAAACTGTTTTTT	CASSLDSQPNEKLFF